Below, 2 T cell receptor beta chains from the same sample are listed, as sequenced in a study of blood T cell repertoires in COVID-19. The protocol was immunoSEQ multiplex PCR, while the TCRdb copy is restricted to in-frame clones and leaves out a portion. This table has more than 250,000 clones, around 86% appearing once. Specimen: peripheral blood. The receptors were gathered from a woman aged 50 to 65 with acute or convalescent COVID-19.

The table lists this clone with a count of one. V gene TRBV10-1 combines with J gene TRBJ1-2; D is uncertain. Between the trimmed V and J ends, which lost 7 bases and 1 base, there was a span of 4 bases. CDR1 and CDR2 from the germline V gene are WNHNN and SYGVQD (reference sequence). The CDR3 has 11 amino acids. The CDR3 is CASTLNYGYTF. The DNA of the CDR3 is TGCGCCAGCACCCTTAACTATGGCTACACCTTC.

This clone has just a few counts. The genes are TRBV7-2 and TRBJ2-1, with D unclear. This CDR3 is 14 amino acids long. CDR1 SGHTA and CDR2 FQGNSA come from the germline V gene. Between the trimmed V and J ends, which lost 3 bases and 7 bases, there was a span of 13 bases. Written as DNA, the CDR3 is TGTGCCAGCAGCTTGATGCGACTTCAAAATGAGCAGTTCTTC. The encoded protein is CASSLMRLQNEQFF. The complete variable domain, with remaining parts taken from reference TRBV7-2 and TRBJ2-1, reads GAGVSQSPSNKVTEKGKDVELRCDPISGHTALYWYRQSLGQGLEFLIYFQGNSAPDKSGLPSDRFSAERTGGSVSTLTIQRTQQEDSAVYLCASSLMRLQNEQFFGPGTRLTVL.